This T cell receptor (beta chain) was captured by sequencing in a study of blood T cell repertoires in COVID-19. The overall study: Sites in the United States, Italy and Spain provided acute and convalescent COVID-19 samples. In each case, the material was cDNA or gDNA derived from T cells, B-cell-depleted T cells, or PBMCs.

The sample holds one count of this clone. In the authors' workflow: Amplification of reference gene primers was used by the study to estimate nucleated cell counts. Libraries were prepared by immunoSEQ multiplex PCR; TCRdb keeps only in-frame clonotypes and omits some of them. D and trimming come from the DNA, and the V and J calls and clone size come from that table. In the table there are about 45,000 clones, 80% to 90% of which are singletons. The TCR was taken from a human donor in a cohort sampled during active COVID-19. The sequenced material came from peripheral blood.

CDR3 nucleotide sequence: TGTGCCAGCAGTGAATCGAGACCGGGTTACACCTTC. This codes for CASSESRPGYTF. The rearrangement joins TRBV2 to TRBJ1-2; no firm D call. Germline V CDR1 and CDR2: SNHLY, FYNNEI. Trimming shortened V by 2 bases and J by 11 bases, and 12 bases separated the two germline ends. This CDR3 spans 12 amino acids.